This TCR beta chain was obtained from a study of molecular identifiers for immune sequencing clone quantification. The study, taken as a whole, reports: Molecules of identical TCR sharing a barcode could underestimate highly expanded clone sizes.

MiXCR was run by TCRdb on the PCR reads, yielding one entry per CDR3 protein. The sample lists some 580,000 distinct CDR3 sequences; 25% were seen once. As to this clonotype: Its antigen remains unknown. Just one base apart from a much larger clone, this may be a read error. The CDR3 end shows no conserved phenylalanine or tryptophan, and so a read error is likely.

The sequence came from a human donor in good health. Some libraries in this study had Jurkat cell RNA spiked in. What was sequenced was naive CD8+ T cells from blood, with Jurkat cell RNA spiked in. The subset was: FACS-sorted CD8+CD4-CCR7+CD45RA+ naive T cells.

The DNA for the CDR3 is TGTGCCAGCAGCTCCTCGGGGGACCAAGAGACCCAGTACTTA. It translates to CASSSSGDQETQYL. The genes are TRBV7-9 and TRBJ2-5, with D perhaps matching TRBD2 (6 bases). Germline CDR1 SEHNR, CDR2 FQNEAQ (reference sequence). The CDR3 is made up of 14 amino acids. The ends were cut back, 4 bases at V and 0 bases at J, with 9 bases in the middle.